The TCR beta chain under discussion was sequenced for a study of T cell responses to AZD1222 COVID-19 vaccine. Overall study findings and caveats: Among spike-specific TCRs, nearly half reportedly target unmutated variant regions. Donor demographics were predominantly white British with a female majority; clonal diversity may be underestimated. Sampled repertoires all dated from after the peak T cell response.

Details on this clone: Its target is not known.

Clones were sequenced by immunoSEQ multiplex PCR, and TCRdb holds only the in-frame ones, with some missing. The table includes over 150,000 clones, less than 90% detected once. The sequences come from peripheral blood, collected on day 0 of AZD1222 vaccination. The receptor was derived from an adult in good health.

The CDR3 loop reads CASSLVPGPHQETQYF. CDR3 nucleotides: TGTGCCAGCAGCTTAGTACCGGGACCCCACCAAGAGACCCAGTACTTC. This rearrangement joins TRBV7-8 to TRBJ2-5; D may match TRBD1 or TRBD2 (5 bases each). This CDR3 is built from 16 residues. Germline V lookup: CDR1 SGHVS, CDR2 FQNEAQ. Trimming shortened V by 1 base and J by 0 bases, and 12 bases separated the two germline ends.